These T cell receptor beta chains were read from a single sample in a study of control samples from healthy donors and cancer patients. TCRdb keeps only in-frame clones here, not all; method: immunoSEQ multiplex PCR. Among about 230,000 clones, about 80% were seen once, and the ten largest hold about 14%. The material sequenced was PBMCs. These receptors all come from a woman in her sixties or seventies with lung cancer. The CDR3 runs from the conserved cysteine through the conserved F or W. Each record gives: clone size, J gene, D gene, V gene, CDR3 protein, CDR3 DNA. The D gene is left open where the match is weak. Not all rows give a size; the values are once, few, many and, for expanded clones, a class.

NA	TRBJ2-1	NA	TRBV28	CSAHRGYEQFF	TGTTCGGCCCACAGAGGGTATGAGCAGTTCTTC
NA	TRBJ2-2	NA	TRBV7-8	CASSSQGKDTGELFF	TGTGCCAGCAGCTCACAGGGAAAGGACACCGGGGAGCTGTTTTTT
once	TRBJ2-2	NA	TRBV10-3	CAISRTGELFF	TGTGCCATCAGTCGCACCGGGGAGCTGTTTTTT
NA	TRBJ2-5	NA	TRBV30	CAWSAQETQYF	TGTGCCTGGAGCGCTCAAGAGACCCAGTACTTC
NA	TRBJ2-2	NA	TRBV7-2	CASSLIRGAGTGELFF	TGTGCCAGCAGCTTAATCCGGGGGGCAGGGACCGGGGAGCTGTTTTTT
NA	TRBJ2-3	NA	TRBV2	CASSGGLFTDTQYF	TGTGCCAGCAGTGGGGGACTGTTCACAGATACGCAGTATTTT
NA	TRBJ2-1	TRBD2	TRBV2	CASSVLAGGNGEQFF	TGTGCCAGCAGTGTACTAGCGGGAGGGAACGGTGAGCAGTTCTTC
NA	TRBJ2-4	NA	TRBV7-8	CASSPHFRTAPKNIQYF	TGTGCCAGCAGCCCTCACTTCCGGACAGCCCCCAAAAACATTCAGTACTTC
NA	TRBJ1-3	NA	TRBV5-1	CASSLEQSGNTIYF	TGCGCCAGCAGCTTGGAACAGTCTGGAAACACCATATATTTT
NA	TRBJ1-5	NA	TRBV3-1/TRBV3-2	CASSQSGSNQPQHF	TGTGCCAGCAGCCAATCAGGGAGCAATCAGCCCCAGCATTTT
once	TRBJ1-5	TRBD1	TRBV19	CASSRKDRGFYSNQPQHF	TGTGCCAGTAGTCGGAAGGACAGGGGGTTCTATAGCAATCAGCCCCAGCATTTT
NA	TRBJ2-5	NA	TRBV18	CASSPTQPETQYF	TGTGCCAGCTCACCGACACAACCAGAGACCCAGTACTTC
NA	TRBJ2-1	NA	TRBV7-9	CASSLDMSGEQFF	TGTGCCAGCAGCTTAGATATGTCGGGGGAGCAGTTCTTC
NA	TRBJ1-4	NA	TRBV5-1	CASRGPGEKLFF	TGCGCCAGCAGGGGGCCAGGCGAAAAACTGTTTTTT
NA	TRBJ2-2	NA	TRBV11-1	CASSLETFITGELFF	TGTGCCAGCAGCTTGGAGACATTTATTACCGGGGAGCTGTTTTTT
NA	TRBJ1-4	NA	TRBV28	CASTLEAGIREKLFF	TGTGCCAGCACCCTAGAGGCTGGGATTCGAGAAAAACTGTTTTTT
NA	TRBJ1-6	NA	TRBV5-1	CASSLAGRTNSPLHF	TGCGCCAGCAGCTTGGCCGGACGGACCAATTCACCCCTCCACTTT
NA	TRBJ2-1	TRBD2	TRBV18	CASSPPLAGPYNEQFF	TGTGCCAGCTCACCACCGCTAGCGGGCCCTTACAATGAGCAGTTCTTC
NA	TRBJ1-2	TRBD1	TRBV7-6	CASSPDTGTGYPYGYTF	TGTGCCAGCAGTCCCGACACAGGGACAGGGTACCCCTATGGCTACACCTTC
few	TRBJ2-2	TRBD2	TRBV18	CASSPPAGSLPNTGELFF	TGTGCCAGCTCACCACCAGCGGGGAGCCTACCGAACACCGGGGAGCTGTTTTTT
few	TRBJ2-2	NA	TRBV6-5	CASSPPRVAGELFF	TGTGCCAGCAGCCCCCCCAGGGTGGCCGGGGAGCTGTTTTTT
NA	TRBJ2-2	NA	TRBV12-3/TRBV12-4	CASSLERARELFF	TGTGCCAGCAGTTTAGAACGGGCCAGGGAGCTGTTTTTT
NA	TRBJ2-2	NA	TRBV24-1	CATSDGGWEAGELFF	TGTGCCACCAGTGACGGCGGATGGGAGGCCGGGGAGCTGTTTTTT
NA	TRBJ2-3	TRBD2	TRBV7-3	CASSSSGGRRDTQYF	TGTGCCAGCAGCTCTAGCGGGGGGCGCAGAGATACGCAGTATTTT
NA	TRBJ1-1	TRBD1	TRBV10-3	CAISATGTGSNTRAFF	TGTGCCATCAGTGCGACCGGGACAGGGTCTAACACTAGAGCTTTCTTT